This T cell receptor beta chain comes out of a study of Ad26.COV2.S vaccination and SARS-CoV-2 variants. The treatment denotes: around 19 received Ad26.COV2.S at low or high dose, single or two shots; roughly five received placebo; per-sample allocation not given. Day 63 after the first vaccine or placebo injection was the time point for sampling. Boston hosted the donor, who was an adult aged 18-55 years. Here immunoSEQ multiplex PCR was the method, and the copy in TCRdb shows in-frame clones only, minus some. The top ten clones hold 6.4% of a sample with roughly 350,000 clones, 88% of them seen once. Study results and limitations: Among vaccine recipients, spike-specific TCR breadth exceeded that of placebo recipients.

Remarks on this clone: Its antigen is as yet unknown.

The CDR3 is made up of 17 amino acids. The V gene lost 0 bases and the J gene lost 6 bases, with 17 bases spanning the gap. From germline, CDR1 is ENHRY and CDR2 SYGVKD. The sequences come from peripheral blood, collected in a trial of Ad26.COV2.S vaccine versus placebo. The V call is TRBV10-3, the J call TRBJ2-2, with D possibly matching TRBD2 (6 bases). This TCR was recovered from a person between 18 and 59 years old who received the Ad26.COV2.S COVID-19 vaccine or a placebo. In DNA, the CDR3 is TGTGCCATCAGTGAGTCCCGGGACTCACAACGGGCCGGGGAGCTGTTTTTT. Translating it yields CAISESRDSQRAGELFF.